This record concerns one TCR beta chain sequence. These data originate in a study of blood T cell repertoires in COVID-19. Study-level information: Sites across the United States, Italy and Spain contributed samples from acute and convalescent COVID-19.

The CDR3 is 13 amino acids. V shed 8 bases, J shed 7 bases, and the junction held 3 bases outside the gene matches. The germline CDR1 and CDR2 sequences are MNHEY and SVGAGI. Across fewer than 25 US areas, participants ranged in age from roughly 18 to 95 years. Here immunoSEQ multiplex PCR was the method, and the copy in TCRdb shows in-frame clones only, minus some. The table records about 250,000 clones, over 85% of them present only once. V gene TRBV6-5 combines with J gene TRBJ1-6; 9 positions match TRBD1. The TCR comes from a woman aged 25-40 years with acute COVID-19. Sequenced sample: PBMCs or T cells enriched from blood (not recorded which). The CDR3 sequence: CASRDRENSPLHF. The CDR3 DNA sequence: TGTGCCAGCCGGGACAGGGAGAATTCACCCCTCCACTTT.